A single sample is the source of the 21 T cell receptor beta chains below, sequenced in a study of blood T cell repertoires in COVID-19. The table came from immunoSEQ multiplex PCR; TCRdb's copy has only in-frame clones and leaves some out. The repertoire includes roughly 410,000 clones, about 89% of them detected once, and about 1.2% sits in the top ten. Material: peripheral blood. Every receptor here comes from a man aged 35-49 years with acute or convalescent COVID-19.

This clone was found a few times. The chain couples TRBV5-4 to TRBJ1-2; D remains ambiguous. Trimming removed 0 bases from V and 3 bases from J, with 12 bases in between. CDR1 and CDR2 (germline): SGHNT, YYREEE (reference sequence). CDR3 size: 15 residues. CDR3 coding DNA: TGTGCCAGCAGCTTGGCCGAGGGTTTCTACTATGGCTACACCTTC. Amino acid sequence: CASSLAEGFYYGYTF.

This clone turned up a few times. The rearrangement uses TRBV7-8 and TRBJ1-2, with 7 bases fitting TRBD1. Germline V CDR1 and CDR2: SGHVS, FQNEAQ. Trimming removed 2 bases from V and 6 bases from J; junction bases left unmatched: 12. The CDR3 extends over 16 amino acids. The CDR3 DNA follows: TGTGCCAGCAGCTTATCGGAGAATAGACAGGGAAATGGCTACACCTTC. Protein: CASSLSENRQGNGYTF.

V and J are TRBV5-1 and TRBJ1-4; D not certain. The CDR3 spans 14 residues. The V gene's germline CDR1 is SGHRS and CDR2 YFSETQ. Trimming stripped 2 bases from V and 0 bases from J, with 5 bases between. CDR3 coding DNA: TGCGCCAGCAGCTTCTTTGCAACTAATGAAAAACTGTTTTTT. Its protein is CASSFFATNEKLFF.

The table lists this clone with a count of one. The chain couples TRBV10-3 to TRBJ2-7, with 9 bases matching TRBD1. V gave up 2 bases and J gave up 5 bases; unmatched junction bases: 4. Per the germline V gene, CDR1 is ENHRY and CDR2 is SYGVKD. The CDR3 spans 14 residues. CDR3 in amino acids: CAISERGQGDEQYF. CDR3 bases: TGTGCCATCAGTGAGAGGGGACAGGGAGACGAGCAGTACTTC.

V and J are TRBV28 and TRBJ2-7, with D hard to call. CDR1 and CDR2 from the germline V gene are MDHEN and SYDVKM. Trimming cost V 3 bases and J 6 bases, with 6 bases left between them. There are 11 residues in the CDR3. The DNA for the CDR3 is TGTGCCAGCAGTTTTCTCCTCGAGCAGTACTTC. It yields the protein CASSFLLEQYF.

The chain links TRBV5-6 to TRBJ2-2; no reliable D call. The CDR3 runs 14 residues. From germline, CDR1 is SGHDT and CDR2 YYEEEE. V shed 4 bases and J shed 1 base, with 8 bases lying between them. This CDR3 reads CASSTSLNTGELFF. For the CDR3, the DNA is TGTGCCAGCAGCACATCCTTGAACACCGGGGAGCTGTTTTTT.

J is TRBJ2-7 and V is TRBV27; 13 nucleotides line up with TRBD2. The CDR3 extends over 16 amino acids. Germline V gene data show CDR1 as MNHEY and CDR2 as SMNVEV (reference sequence). V shed 2 bases, J shed 3 bases, and the junction held 4 bases outside the gene matches. Here the CDR3 DNA reads TGTGCCAGCAGTTTAAAAGGACTAGCGGGGGACTACGAGCAGTACTTC. As protein: CASSLKGLAGDYEQYF.

The DNA of the CDR3 is TGTGCCAGCAGCTTAGTAGTTAGCGGGGGGGCCTTGGACAATGAGCAGTTCTTC. This sequence encodes CASSLVVSGGALDNEQFF. The rearrangement uses TRBV11-2 and TRBJ2-1; 11 bases align to TRBD2. The germline gives CDR1 SGHAT, CDR2 FQNNGV. This CDR3 is 18 amino acids long. The V segment lost 1 base and the J segment 5 bases; nucleotides outside the gene matches: 10.

This clone was counted only a few times. Sequence at one end of the junction differs from germline and may be a read error. The chain couples TRBV7-7 to TRBJ2-1; 7 nucleotides line up with TRBD1. There are 15 residues in the CDR3. The germline gives CDR1 SSHAT, CDR2 FNYEAQ (reference sequence). CDR3 nucleotide sequence: TGTGCTAGCAGCTTAGCACAGGGGTCCTACAATGAGCAGTTCTTC. It is translated as CASSLAQGSYNEQFF.

The chain carries TRBV23-1 and TRBJ2-3; TRBD2 is a possible D gene (6 bases). TRBV23-1 is noted as an ORF with a role that remains uncertain. This CDR3 comprises 13 residues. V shed 7 bases and J shed 2 bases, with 10 bases lying between them. The CDR3 nucleotides read TGCGCCAGCATACGGGAGAACACAGATACGCAGTATTTT. It translates to CASIRENTDTQYF.

The rearrangement links TRBV27 to TRBJ1-4; D is possibly TRBD1 (5 bases). Trimming took off 4 bases at V and 8 bases at J, with 11 bases between the two ends. The CDR3 spans 13 residues. Germline CDR1 is MNHEY and CDR2 is SMNVEV (reference sequence). The CDR3: CASSWRAGEKLFF. DNA for the CDR3: TGTGCCAGCAGTTGGCGAGCAGGGGAAAAACTGTTTTTT.

V is TRBV9 and J is TRBJ2-7, with TRBD1 matching 9 bases. CDR1 and CDR2 from the germline V gene are SGDLS and YYNGEE. The CDR3 consists of 19 residues. Unmatched junction bases numbered 23, after V lost 3 bases and J lost 7 bases. CDR3 in amino acids: CASSENPGQGSGARGEQYF. The CDR3, as DNA: TGTGCCAGCAGCGAAAATCCGGGACAGGGTTCGGGAGCAAGGGGGGAGCAGTACTTC.

This chain links TRBV27 with TRBJ2-7; perhaps TRBD1 as D (6 bases). The ends were cut back, 7 bases at V and 4 bases at J, with 23 bases in the middle. Germline V CDR1 and CDR2: MNHEY, SMNVEV (reference sequence). The length of the CDR3 is 16 residues. CDR3 nucleotide sequence: TGTGCCAGCACCGTTACATCAGGGGTTCCCTTATACGAGCAGTACTTC. Translated, it gives CASTVTSGVPLYEQYF.

V usage is TRBV27 and J usage is TRBJ2-7; D remains ambiguous. The germline CDR1 and CDR2 sequences are MNHEY and SMNVEV (reference sequence). This CDR3 is 13 amino acids long. Trimming cost V 0 bases and J 6 bases, with 9 bases left between them. The CDR3 loop reads CASSLSGGREQYF. CDR3 nucleotides: TGTGCCAGCAGTTTATCTGGCGGCCGCGAGCAGTACTTC.

V is TRBV3-1 (or the pseudogene TRBV3-2) and J is TRBJ2-3; perhaps TRBD2 as D (6 bases). Trimming shortened V by 6 bases and J by 4 bases, and 14 bases separated the two germline ends. The CDR3 extends over 14 amino acids. CDR1 and CDR2 (germline): LGHDT, YNNKEL (reference sequence). CDR3: CASSPGLSADTQYF. In DNA form, the CDR3 reads TGTGCCAGCAGTCCGGGACTTTCCGCAGATACGCAGTATTTT.

V gene TRBV18 combines with J gene TRBJ1-1, with D tentatively TRBD1 (6 bases). Trimming stripped 3 bases from V and 1 base from J, with 15 bases between. This CDR3 is 16 amino acids long. The germline V gene encodes CDR1 KGHSH and CDR2 LQKENI. The CDR3 loop is CASSPTYGQTNTEAFF. CDR3 sequence (DNA): TGTGCCAGCTCACCCACTTACGGACAGACGAACACTGAAGCTTTCTTT.

The chain couples TRBV19 to TRBJ1-2; 7 bases are a match to TRBD1. The length of the CDR3 is 14 residues. Germline values: CDR1 LNHDA, CDR2 SQIVND (reference sequence). V gave up 5 bases and J gave up 4 bases; unmatched junction bases: 7. The CDR3 here is CASSSLQGTYGYTF. CDR3 DNA: TGTGCCAGTAGTTCACTACAGGGGACCTATGGCTACACCTTC.

The chain's CDR3 is CASSQDAGGGNQPQHF. CDR3 DNA sequence: TGTGCCAGCAGCCAAGACGCAGGAGGTGGCAATCAGCCCCAGCATTTT. This chain uses TRBV3-1 (or the pseudogene TRBV3-2) with TRBJ1-5; D call uncertain. With 0 bases removed from V and 2 bases from J, the gap between germline ends came to 11 bases. The CDR3 has 16 residues. Germline lookup yields CDR1 LGHDT and CDR2 YNNKEL (reference sequence).

The gene calls are TRBV9 and TRBJ2-5; D possibly corresponds to TRBD2 (5 bases). The CDR3 covers 14 residues. The germline V gene has CDR1 SGDLS and CDR2 YYNGEE. V was trimmed by 10 bases and J by 1 base, leaving 17 bases between them. The CDR3 DNA is TGTGCCTCAAACTGGAAAGGGAGCCAAGAGACCCAGTACTTC. It specifies CASNWKGSQETQYF.

V is TRBV10-3 and J is TRBJ2-5, with 8 bases that match TRBD2. This CDR3 contains 15 residues. Germline V gives CDR1 ENHRY, CDR2 SYGVKD. V shed 6 bases and J 5 bases; nucleotides not matched to a gene: 11. CDR3 bases: TGTGCCATCAGCCCCCAGCGGGGGTTAGGTGAGACCCAGTACTTC. Protein sequence: CAISPQRGLGETQYF.

This chain connects TRBV9 to TRBJ2-3; weak D call: TRBD2 (5 bases). The CDR3 length is 15 residues. The germline CDR1 and CDR2 sequences are SGDLS and YYNGEE. V was pared by 4 bases and J by 7 bases, with 19 bases between. CDR3 bases: TGTGCCAGCAGCCCTCGAGGCCGGGATGGGAATACGCAGTATTTT. This gives the protein CASSPRGRDGNTQYF.